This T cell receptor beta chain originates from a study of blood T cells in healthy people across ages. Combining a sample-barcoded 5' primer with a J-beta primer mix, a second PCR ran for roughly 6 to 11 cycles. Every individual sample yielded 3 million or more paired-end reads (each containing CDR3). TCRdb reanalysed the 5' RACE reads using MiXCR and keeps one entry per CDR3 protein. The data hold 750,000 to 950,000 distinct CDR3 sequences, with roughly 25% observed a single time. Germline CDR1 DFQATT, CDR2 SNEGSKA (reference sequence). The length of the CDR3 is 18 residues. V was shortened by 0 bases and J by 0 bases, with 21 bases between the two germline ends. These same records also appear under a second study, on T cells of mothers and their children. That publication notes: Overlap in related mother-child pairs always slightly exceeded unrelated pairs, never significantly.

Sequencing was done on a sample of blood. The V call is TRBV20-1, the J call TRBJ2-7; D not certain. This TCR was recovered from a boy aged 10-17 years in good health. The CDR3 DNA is TGCAGTGCTAGAGACGATCTAGATCCACGATCTGTCTCCTACGAGCAGTACTTC. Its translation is CSARDDLDPRSVSYEQYF.